This section outlines one TCR beta chain sequence together with its context. It was with a sample-barcoded 5' primer and a J-beta primer mix that a second PCR of about 6 to 12 cycles was run. TCRdb re-analysed the 5' RACE reads in MiXCR, keeping a single row per CDR3 protein. The sample has 1 million to 1.2 million distinct CDR3 sequences; roughly two fifths are singletons. This CDR3 spans 18 amino acids. Germline CDR1 LGHDT, CDR2 YNNKEL (reference sequence). The trim removed 2 bases at V and 0 bases at J, leaving 5 bases unmatched. This sample is drawn from a study of blood T cells in healthy people across ages.

The receptor comes from a man younger than 35 in good health. The specimen sequenced was blood. The chain couples TRBV3-1 to TRBJ2-1; 12 bases are a match to TRBD2. The CDR3, as DNA: TGTGCCAGCAGCCAACTAGCGGGGGGGCGGAGCTCCTACAATGAGCAGTTCTTC. Amino acids: CASSQLAGGRSSYNEQFF.